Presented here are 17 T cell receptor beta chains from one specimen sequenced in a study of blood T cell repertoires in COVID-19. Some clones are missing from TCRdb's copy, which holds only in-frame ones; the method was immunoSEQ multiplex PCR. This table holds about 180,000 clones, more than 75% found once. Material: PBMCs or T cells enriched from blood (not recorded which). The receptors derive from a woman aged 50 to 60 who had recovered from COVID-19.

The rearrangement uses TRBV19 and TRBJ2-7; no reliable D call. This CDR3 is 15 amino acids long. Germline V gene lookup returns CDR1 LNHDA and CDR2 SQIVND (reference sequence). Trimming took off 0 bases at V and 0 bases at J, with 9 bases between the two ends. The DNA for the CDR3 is TGTGCCAGTAGTATAGATCGTACAGACTCCTACGAGCAGTACTTC. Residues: CASSIDRTDSYEQYF.

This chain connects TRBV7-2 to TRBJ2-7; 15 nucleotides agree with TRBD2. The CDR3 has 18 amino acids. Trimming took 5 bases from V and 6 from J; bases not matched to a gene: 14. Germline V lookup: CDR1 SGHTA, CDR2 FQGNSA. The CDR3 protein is CASSMTGLAGGSFLEQYF. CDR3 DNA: TGTGCCAGCAGCATGACCGGACTAGCGGGAGGGTCCTTCCTCGAGCAGTACTTC.

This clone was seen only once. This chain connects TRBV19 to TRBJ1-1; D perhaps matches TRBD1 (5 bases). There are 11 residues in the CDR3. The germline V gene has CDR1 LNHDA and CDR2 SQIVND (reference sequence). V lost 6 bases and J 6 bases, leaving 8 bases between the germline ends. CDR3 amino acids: CASSRTSEAFF. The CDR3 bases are TGTGCCAGTAGCAGGACATCTGAAGCTTTCTTT.

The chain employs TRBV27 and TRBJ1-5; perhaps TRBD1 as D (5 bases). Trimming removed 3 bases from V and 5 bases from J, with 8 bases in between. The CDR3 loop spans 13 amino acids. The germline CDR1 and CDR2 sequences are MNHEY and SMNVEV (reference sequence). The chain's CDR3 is CASSLGGYQPQHF. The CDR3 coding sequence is TGTGCCAGCAGTTTGGGGGGATATCAGCCCCAGCATTTT.

CDR3 region: CAWSSGQGTDTQYF. The CDR3 DNA is TGTGCCTGGAGTTCGGGACAGGGAACAGATACGCAGTATTTT. This chain uses TRBV30 with TRBJ2-3; 9 bases agree with TRBD1. This CDR3 comprises 14 residues. V shed 2 bases and J 3 bases; nucleotides not matched to a gene: 3. Looked up from germline, CDR1 is GTSNPN and CDR2 is SVGIG (reference sequence).

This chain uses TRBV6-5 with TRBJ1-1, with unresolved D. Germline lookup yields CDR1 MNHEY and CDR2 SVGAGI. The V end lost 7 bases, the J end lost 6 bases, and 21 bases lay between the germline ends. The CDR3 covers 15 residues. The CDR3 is CASTNPQRGVAEAFF. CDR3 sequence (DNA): TGTGCCAGCACTAACCCGCAGCGGGGAGTGGCTGAAGCTTTCTTT.

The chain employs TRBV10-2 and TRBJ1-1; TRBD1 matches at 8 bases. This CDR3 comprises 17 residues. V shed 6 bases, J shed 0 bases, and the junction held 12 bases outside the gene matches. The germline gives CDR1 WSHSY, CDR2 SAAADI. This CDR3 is CASRDGQGRYVNTEAFF. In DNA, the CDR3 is TGCGCCAGCAGGGACGGACAGGGCCGTTATGTGAACACTGAAGCTTTCTTT.

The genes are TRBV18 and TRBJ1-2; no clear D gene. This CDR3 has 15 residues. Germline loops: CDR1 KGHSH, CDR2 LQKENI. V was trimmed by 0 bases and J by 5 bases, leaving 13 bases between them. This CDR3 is CASSPPSVEVYGYTF. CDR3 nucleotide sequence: TGTGCCAGCTCACCACCGTCAGTAGAGGTATATGGCTACACCTTC.

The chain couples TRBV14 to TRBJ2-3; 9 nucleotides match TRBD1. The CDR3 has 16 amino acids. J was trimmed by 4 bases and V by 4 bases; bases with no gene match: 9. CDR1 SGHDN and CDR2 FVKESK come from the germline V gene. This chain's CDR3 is CASSRGQGFIADTQYF. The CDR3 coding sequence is TGTGCCAGCAGCCGGGGACAGGGTTTTATCGCAGATACGCAGTATTTT. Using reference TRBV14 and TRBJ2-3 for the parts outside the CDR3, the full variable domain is EAGVTQFPSHSVIEKGQTVTLRCDPISGHDNLYWYRRVMGKEIKFLLHFVKESKQDESGMPNNRFLAERTGGTYSTLKVQPAELEDSGVYFCASSRGQGFIADTQYFGPGTRLTVL.

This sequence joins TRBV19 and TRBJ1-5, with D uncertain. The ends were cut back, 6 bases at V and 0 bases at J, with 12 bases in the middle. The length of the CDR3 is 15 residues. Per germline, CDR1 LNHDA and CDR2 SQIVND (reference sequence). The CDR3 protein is CASSRTSYSNQPQHF. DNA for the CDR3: TGTGCCAGTAGCCGGACTTCTTATAGCAATCAGCCCCAGCATTTT.

The CDR3 here is CASLRGSDEQFF. The DNA for the CDR3 is TGTGCCTCCCTCAGGGGTTCCGATGAGCAGTTCTTC. The V and J genes are TRBV24-1 and TRBJ2-1; perhaps TRBD1 as D (6 bases). V was clipped by 12 bases and J by 8 bases, with 16 bases between them. The CDR3 spans 12 residues. In germline, CDR1 is KGHDR, CDR2 SFDVKD.

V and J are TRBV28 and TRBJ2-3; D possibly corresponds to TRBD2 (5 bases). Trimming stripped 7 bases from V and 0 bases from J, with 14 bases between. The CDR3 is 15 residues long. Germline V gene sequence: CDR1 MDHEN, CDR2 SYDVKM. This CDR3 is CASTSWLASTDTQYF. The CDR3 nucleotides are TGTGCCAGCACCTCCTGGCTAGCTAGCACAGATACGCAGTATTTT. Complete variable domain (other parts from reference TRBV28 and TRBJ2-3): DVKVTQSSRYLVKRTGEKVFLECVQDMDHENMFWYRQDPGLGLRLIYFSYDVKMKEKGDIPEGYSVSREKKERFSLILESASTNQTSMYLCASTSWLASTDTQYFGPGTRLTVL.

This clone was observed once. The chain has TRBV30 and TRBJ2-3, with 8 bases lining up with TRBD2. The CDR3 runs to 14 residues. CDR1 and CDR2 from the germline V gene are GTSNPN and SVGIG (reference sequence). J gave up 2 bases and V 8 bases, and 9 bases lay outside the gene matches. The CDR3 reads CAQGLAPFTDTQYF. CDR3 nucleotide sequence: TGTGCCCAAGGACTAGCTCCTTTCACAGATACGCAGTATTTT.

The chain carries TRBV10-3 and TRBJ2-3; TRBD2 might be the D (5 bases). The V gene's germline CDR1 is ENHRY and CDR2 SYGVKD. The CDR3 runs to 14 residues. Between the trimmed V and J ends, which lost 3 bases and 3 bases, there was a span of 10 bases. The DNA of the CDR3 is TGTGCCATCAGTGAAAACGGCGGGACAGATACGCAGTATTTT. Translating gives CAISENGGTDTQYF.

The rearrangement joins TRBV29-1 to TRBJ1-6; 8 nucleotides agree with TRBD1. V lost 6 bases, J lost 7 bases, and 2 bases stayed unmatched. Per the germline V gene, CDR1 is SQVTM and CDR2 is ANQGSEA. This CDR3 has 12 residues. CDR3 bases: TGCAGCGTGACAGGGGAAAATTCACCCCTCCACTTT. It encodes CSVTGENSPLHF. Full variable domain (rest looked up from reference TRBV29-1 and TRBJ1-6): SAVISQKPSRDICQRGTSLTIQCQVDSQVTMMFWYRQQPGQSLTLIATANQGSEATYESGFVIDKFPISRPNLTFSTLTVSNMSPEDSSIYLCSVTGENSPLHFGNGTRLTVT.

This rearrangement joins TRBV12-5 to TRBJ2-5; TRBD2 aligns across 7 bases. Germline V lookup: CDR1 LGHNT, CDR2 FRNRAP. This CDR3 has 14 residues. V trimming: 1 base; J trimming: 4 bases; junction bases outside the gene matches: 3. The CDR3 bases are TGTGCTAGTGGTTTGGATGTAGCGGGAGAGACCCAGTACTTC. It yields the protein CASGLDVAGETQYF.

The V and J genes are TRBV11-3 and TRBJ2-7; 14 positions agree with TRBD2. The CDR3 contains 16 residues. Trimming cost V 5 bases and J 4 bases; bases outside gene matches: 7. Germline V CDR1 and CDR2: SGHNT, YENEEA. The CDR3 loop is CASSPRTSGRLYEQYF. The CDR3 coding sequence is TGTGCCAGCAGCCCCCGGACTAGCGGGAGGCTTTACGAGCAGTACTTC.